These 20 T cell receptor beta chains originate from one sample sequenced in a study of blood T cell repertoires in COVID-19. Here immunoSEQ multiplex PCR was the method, and the copy in TCRdb shows in-frame clones only, minus some. This sample has about 59,000 clones; more than 85% occur once, and the top ten carry 5.1%. The specimen sequenced was peripheral blood. The receptors here all came from a man at least 80 years old in a cohort sampled during active COVID-19.

The chain joins TRBV5-4 to TRBJ2-3; 11 nucleotides agree with TRBD2. With V trimmed by 3 bases and J by 2 bases, 5 bases remained unmatched. This CDR3 spans 16 amino acids. Germline V CDR1 and CDR2: SGHNT, YYREEE (reference sequence). CDR3 sequence: CASSSSSGGITDTQYF. The CDR3 nucleotides are TGTGCCAGCAGCTCCTCTAGCGGGGGGATCACAGATACGCAGTATTTT.

V and J are TRBV4-3 and TRBJ2-3; D gene uncertain. The CDR3 loop spans 16 amino acids. Trimming took 0 bases from V and 4 from J, leaving 14 bases between them. Germline assignment: CDR1 LGHNA and CDR2 YSLEER. The CDR3 DNA follows: TGCGCCAGCAGCCAAGATCAGCTCAGGTCGGCAGATACGCAGTATTTT. Its translation: CASSQDQLRSADTQYF.

The V call is TRBV14, the J call TRBJ1-6, with D unresolved. The germline V and J ends were trimmed by 0 bases and 8 bases, with 8 bases remaining between them. The germline V gene encodes CDR1 SGHDN and CDR2 FVKESK. The CDR3 sequence is 14 residues long. CDR3 sequence reads: CASSQESGYSPLHF. CDR3 nucleotide sequence: TGTGCCAGCAGCCAAGAGTCCGGTTATTCACCCCTCCACTTT.

V is TRBV3-1 (or the pseudogene TRBV3-2) and J is TRBJ1-1, with D tentatively TRBD1 (6 bases). This CDR3 is 14 amino acids long. With 1 base removed from V and 4 bases from J, the gap between germline ends came to 10 bases. In germline, CDR1 is LGHDT, CDR2 YNNKEL (reference sequence). CDR3 region: CASSQGGHFTEAFF. CDR3 coding DNA: TGTGCCAGCAGCCAAGGGGGACATTTCACTGAAGCTTTCTTT.

The chain carries TRBV6-5 and TRBJ1-1; 11 bases line up with TRBD1. Germline CDR1 is MNHEY and CDR2 is SVGAGI. Germline trimming cut 2 bases from V and 7 bases from J; bases unmatched to any gene: 3. CDR3 length: 14 residues. CDR3 amino acids: CASSYGQGAFEAFF. The CDR3 DNA reads as TGTGCCAGCAGTTACGGACAGGGGGCCTTTGAAGCTTTCTTT.

The chain joins TRBV28 to TRBJ2-6, with D perhaps TRBD1 (6 bases). V lost 6 bases to trimming and J lost 2 bases, with 11 bases between them. This CDR3 has 15 amino acids. Germline assignment: CDR1 MDHEN and CDR2 SYDVKM. CDR3 residues: CASRSPGAGANVLTF. In nucleotides, the CDR3 is TGTGCCAGCAGGAGCCCAGGGGCTGGGGCCAACGTCCTGACTTTC.

The chain couples TRBV25-1 to TRBJ2-7, with TRBD2 as a possible D gene (5 bases). The V gene lost 5 bases and the J gene lost 5 bases, with 19 bases spanning the gap. The V gene's germline CDR1 is MGHDK and CDR2 SYGVNS. The CDR3 consists of 15 residues. The CDR3 loop is CASSLRGITGNEQYF. DNA for the CDR3: TGTGCCAGCAGTCTTCGAGGGATAACGGGGAACGAGCAGTACTTC.

The CDR3 DNA is TGTGCCAGCAGCCAGGGACACGACAACACTGAAGCTTTCTTT. Residues: CASSQGHDNTEAFF. The genes are TRBV4-2 and TRBJ1-1, with D perhaps matching TRBD1 (6 bases). Germline-derived CDR1 and CDR2 are LGHNA and YNFKEQ. The CDR3 has 14 residues. Between the trimmed V and J ends, which lost 3 bases and 2 bases, there was a span of 10 bases.

This clone occurred once. The gene calls are TRBV6-1 and TRBJ2-7; possibly TRBD1 for D (5 bases). V lost 3 bases to trimming and J lost 0 bases, with 9 bases between them. CDR3 length: 14 amino acids. Germline CDR1 reads MNHNS; CDR2 reads SASEGT. CDR3 bases: TGTGCCAGCAGTGAGGCGGACAACTCCTACGAGCAGTACTTC. Translating gives CASSEADNSYEQYF.

V usage is TRBV10-3 and J usage is TRBJ1-1, with TRBD1 identical over 10 bases. This CDR3 region has 16 residues. The ends lost 0 bases at V and 6 bases at J; junction bases unmatched: 7. Germline V gene lookup returns CDR1 ENHRY and CDR2 SYGVKD. The CDR3 bases are TGTGCCATCAGTGAGTCAGGGGGACAGGGGACCGCTGAAGCTTTCTTT. As protein: CAISESGGQGTAEAFF.

The CDR3: CASSGQAYYGYTF. The CDR3 DNA follows: TGTGCCAGCAGTGGACAGGCCTACTATGGCTACACCTTC. The V gene is TRBV6-2 or TRBV6-3, the J gene TRBJ1-2; 7 positions agree with TRBD1. Losses at the gene ends were 5 bases for V and 3 bases for J; bases not matched to a gene: 3. CDR1 is MNHEY and CDR2 is SVGEGT in the germline V gene. The CDR3 covers 13 residues.

The CDR3 DNA sequence: TGTGCCAGCAGCTCCCCGGACAGGGGAAACTATGGCTACACCTTC. It specifies CASSSPDRGNYGYTF. J is TRBJ1-2 and V is TRBV13, with 9 nucleotides matching TRBD1. This CDR3 is built from 15 residues. V gave up 4 bases and J gave up 2 bases; unmatched junction bases: 5. Germline V gene sequence: CDR1 PRHDT, CDR2 FYEKMQ (reference sequence).

This rearrangement joins TRBV7-2 to TRBJ2-5, with TRBD1 matching 10 bases. The trim removed 2 bases at V and 4 bases at J, leaving 7 bases unmatched. Germline V gene lookup returns CDR1 SGHTA and CDR2 FQGNSA. The CDR3 sequence is 16 residues long. CDR3 DNA sequence: TGTGCCAGCAGCTTATCCGGGACAGGGGTAGGAGAGACCCAGTACTTC. This sequence encodes CASSLSGTGVGETQYF.

V and J are TRBV6-5 and TRBJ1-2; 8 nucleotides agree with TRBD1. Trimming took 5 bases from V and 8 from J; bases not matched to a gene: 4. The CDR3 spans 12 residues. CDR1 and CDR2 from the germline V gene are MNHEY and SVGAGI. The CDR3 here is CASSQGARGYTF. DNA of the CDR3: TGTGCCAGCAGTCAGGGGGCGCGAGGCTACACCTTC.

J is TRBJ1-1 and V is TRBV19; 9 positions agree with TRBD1. CDR1 is LNHDA and CDR2 is SQIVND in the germline V gene (reference sequence). This CDR3 comprises 15 residues. V shed 7 bases and J 0 bases; nucleotides not matched to a gene: 6. CDR3 in amino acids: CASTDGDRVNTEAFF. CDR3 nucleotides: TGTGCCAGTACTGATGGGGACAGGGTGAACACTGAAGCTTTCTTT.

A few counts support this clone. CDR3 protein: CASSPPGPNSPLHF. CDR3 bases: TGCGCCAGCAGCCCGCCTGGCCCTAATTCACCCCTCCACTTT. The chain combines TRBV5-1 with TRBJ1-6; D remains ambiguous. V lost 4 bases and J 6 bases, leaving 11 bases between the germline ends. The CDR3 runs to 14 residues. CDR1 and CDR2 from the germline V gene are SGHRS and YFSETQ.

The chain carries TRBV7-2 and TRBJ1-1; D gene unclear. V was clipped by 1 base and J by 10 bases, with 16 bases between them. CDR3 length: 14 amino acids. Germline V CDR1 and CDR2: SGHTA, FQGNSA. Here the CDR3 DNA reads TGTGCCAGCAGCTTAGATTCCGGAGCAAGGCGAGCTTTCTTT. As protein: CASSLDSGARRAFF.

This CDR3 reads CASSQGQNTGELFF. The CDR3 DNA is TGCGCCAGCAGCCAAGGACAGAACACCGGGGAGCTGTTTTTT. This chain uses TRBV4-3 with TRBJ2-2; D not certain. This CDR3 spans 14 amino acids. Trimming pared 1 base from V and 1 base from J, leaving 4 bases between. Germline V gene sequence: CDR1 LGHNA, CDR2 YSLEER.

The chain carries TRBV2 and TRBJ2-1; 7 nucleotides agree with TRBD2. The CDR3 consists of 15 residues. With V trimmed by 6 bases and J by 8 bases, 13 bases remained unmatched. Germline values: CDR1 SNHLY, CDR2 FYNNEI. CDR3 DNA: TGTGCCAGCAGCCCTGAGCTGGCGCGGGAGCATGAGCAGTTCTTC. Residues: CASSPELAREHEQFF.

The CDR3 DNA follows: TGCGCCAGCAGCTACTCTGGACAGGGTGCTGAAGCTTTCTTT. This sequence encodes CASSYSGQGAEAFF. V usage is TRBV5-1 and J usage is TRBJ1-1; 8 nucleotides line up with TRBD1. Germline V lookup: CDR1 SGHRS, CDR2 YFSETQ. After removal of 3 bases from V and 6 bases from J, the junction contained 7 bases not matched to a gene. This CDR3 contains 14 residues. The full variable domain, rest sourced from reference TRBV5-1 and TRBJ1-1, is KAGVTQTPRYLIKTRGQQVTLSCSPISGHRSVSWYQQTPGQGLQFLFEYFSETQRNKGNFPGRFSGRQFSNSRSEMNVSTLELGDSALYLCASSYSGQGAEAFFGQGTRLTVV.